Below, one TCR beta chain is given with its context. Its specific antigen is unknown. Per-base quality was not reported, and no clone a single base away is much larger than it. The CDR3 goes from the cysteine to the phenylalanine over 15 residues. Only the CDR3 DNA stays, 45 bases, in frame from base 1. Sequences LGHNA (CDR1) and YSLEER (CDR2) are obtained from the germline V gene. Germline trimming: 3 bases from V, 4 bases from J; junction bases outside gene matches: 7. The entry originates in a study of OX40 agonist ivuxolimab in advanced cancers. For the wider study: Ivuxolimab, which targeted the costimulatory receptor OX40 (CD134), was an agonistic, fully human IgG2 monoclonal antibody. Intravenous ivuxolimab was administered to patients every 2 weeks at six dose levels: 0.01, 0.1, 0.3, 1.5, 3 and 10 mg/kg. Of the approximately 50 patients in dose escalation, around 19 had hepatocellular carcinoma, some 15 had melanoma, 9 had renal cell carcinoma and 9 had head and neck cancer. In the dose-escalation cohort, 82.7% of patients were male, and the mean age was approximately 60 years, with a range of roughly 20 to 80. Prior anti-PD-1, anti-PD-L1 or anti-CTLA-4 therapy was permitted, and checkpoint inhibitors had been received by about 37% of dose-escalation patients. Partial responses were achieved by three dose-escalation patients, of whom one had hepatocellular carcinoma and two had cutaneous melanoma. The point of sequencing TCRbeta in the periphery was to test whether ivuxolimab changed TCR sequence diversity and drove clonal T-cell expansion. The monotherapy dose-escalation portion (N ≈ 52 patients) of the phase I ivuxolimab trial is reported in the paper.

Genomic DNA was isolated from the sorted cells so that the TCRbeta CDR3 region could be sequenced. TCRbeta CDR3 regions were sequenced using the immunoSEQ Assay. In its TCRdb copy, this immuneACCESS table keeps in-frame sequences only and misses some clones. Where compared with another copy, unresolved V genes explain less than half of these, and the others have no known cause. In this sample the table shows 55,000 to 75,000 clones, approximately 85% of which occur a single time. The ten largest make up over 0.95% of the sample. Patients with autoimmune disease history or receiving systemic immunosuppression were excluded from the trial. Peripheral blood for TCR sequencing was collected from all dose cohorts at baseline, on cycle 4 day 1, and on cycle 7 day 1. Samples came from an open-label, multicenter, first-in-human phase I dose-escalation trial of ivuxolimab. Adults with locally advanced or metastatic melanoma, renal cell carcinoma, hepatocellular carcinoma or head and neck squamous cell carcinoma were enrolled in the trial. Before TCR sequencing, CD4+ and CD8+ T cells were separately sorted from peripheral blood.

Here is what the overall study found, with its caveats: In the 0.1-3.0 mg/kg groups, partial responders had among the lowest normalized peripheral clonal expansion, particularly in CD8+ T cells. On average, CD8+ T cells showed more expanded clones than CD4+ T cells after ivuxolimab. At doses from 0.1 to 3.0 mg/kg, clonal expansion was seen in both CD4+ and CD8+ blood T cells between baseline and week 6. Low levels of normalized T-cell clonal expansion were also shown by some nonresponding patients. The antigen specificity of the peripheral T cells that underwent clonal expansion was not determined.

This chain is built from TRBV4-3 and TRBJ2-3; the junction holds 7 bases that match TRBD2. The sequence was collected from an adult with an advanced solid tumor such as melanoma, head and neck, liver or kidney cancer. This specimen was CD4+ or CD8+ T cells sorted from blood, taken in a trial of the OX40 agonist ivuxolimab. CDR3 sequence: CASSQETSPADTQYF. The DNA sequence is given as TGCGCCAGCAGCCAGGAGACTAGCCCCGCAGATACGCAGTATTTT.